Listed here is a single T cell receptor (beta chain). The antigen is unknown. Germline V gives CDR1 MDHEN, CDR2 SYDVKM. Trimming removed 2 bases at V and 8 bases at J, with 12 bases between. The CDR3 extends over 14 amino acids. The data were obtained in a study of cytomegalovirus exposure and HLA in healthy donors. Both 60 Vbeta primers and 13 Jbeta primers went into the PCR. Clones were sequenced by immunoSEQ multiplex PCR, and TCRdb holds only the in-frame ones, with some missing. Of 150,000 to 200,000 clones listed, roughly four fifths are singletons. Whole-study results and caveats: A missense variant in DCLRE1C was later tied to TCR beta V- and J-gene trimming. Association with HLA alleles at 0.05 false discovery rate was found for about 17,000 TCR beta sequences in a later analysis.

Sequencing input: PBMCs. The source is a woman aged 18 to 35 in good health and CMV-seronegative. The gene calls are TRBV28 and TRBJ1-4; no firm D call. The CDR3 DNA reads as TGTGCCAGCAGTTTAATGCGAGGGAACGAAAAACTGTTTTTT. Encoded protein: CASSLMRGNEKLFF.